The 21 T cell receptor beta chains reported below all come from one sample, sequenced in a study of T cell responses to AZD1222 COVID-19 vaccine (dated by TCRdb to the early 2020s). This specimen's time point label, interpreted: baseline before first vaccination. To prepare the library, the immunoSEQ multiplex PCR assay was applied. Sourced from immuneACCESS, this table was stored by TCRdb with only in-frame sequences that have V and J called. A share of the clones is absent; for the studies checked, an unresolved V gene accounts for under half, and the remainder has no known explanation. The sample table contains 60,000 to 80,000 clones; only one count was recorded for roughly 90% of them. 4.5% to 5.5% of the sample is taken by the ten largest. The specimen comprised peripheral blood, sampled on day 0 of AZD1222 vaccination. These receptors all come from an adult in good health.

This clone was recorded once. J is TRBJ2-2 and V is TRBV5-4, with TRBD1 matching over 8 bases. The ends lost 3 bases at V and 6 bases at J; junction bases unmatched: 13. This CDR3 spans 17 amino acids. From germline, CDR1 is SGHNT and CDR2 YYREEE (reference sequence). DNA of the CDR3: TGTGCCAGCAGCTCTCTCGGGCAGGGGGCGCCGCCCGGGGAGCTGTTTTTT. It is translated as CASSSLGQGAPPGELFF.

This clone was counted a few times. The chain carries TRBV4-1 and TRBJ1-1; possibly TRBD1 for D (5 bases). The V gene lost 4 bases and the J gene lost 0 bases, with 9 bases spanning the gap. The germline V gene has CDR1 MGHRA and CDR2 YSYEKL. This CDR3 contains 14 residues. CDR3 region: CASSRTRVNTEAFF. The CDR3 DNA reads TGCGCCAGCAGCCGAACCAGGGTGAACACTGAAGCTTTCTTT.

This sequence joins TRBV5-1 and TRBJ1-4; 7 nucleotides agree with TRBD1. Germline V gene lookup returns CDR1 SGHRS and CDR2 YFSETQ. This CDR3 spans 14 amino acids. Trimming at V came to 4 bases and at J to 5 bases, leaving 5 bases not matched to a gene. In DNA, the CDR3 is TGCGCCAGCAGCCCAGGGGGACAGAATGAAAAACTGTTTTTT. Translated: CASSPGGQNEKLFF.

This clone was found once. The gene calls are TRBV2 and TRBJ1-5, with D perhaps TRBD1 (6 bases). This CDR3 is built from 14 residues. CDR1 and CDR2 from the germline V gene are SNHLY and FYNNEI. Trimming stripped 6 bases from V and 3 bases from J, with 12 bases between. CDR3 amino acids: CASRGGTTNQPQHF. In nucleotides, the CDR3 is TGTGCCAGCAGGGGTGGGACAACCAATCAGCCCCAGCATTTT.

The chain has TRBV4-2 and TRBJ1-2; no reliable D call. This CDR3 spans 16 amino acids. The V end lost 0 bases, the J end lost 3 bases, and 14 bases lay between the germline ends. Germline lookup yields CDR1 LGHNA and CDR2 YNFKEQ. The DNA of the CDR3 is TGTGCCAGCAGCCAAGATCAGCGCAGGTCGGACTATGGCTACACCTTC. This translates into CASSQDQRRSDYGYTF.

This clone was counted a few times. The rearrangement joins TRBV7-8 to TRBJ1-5, with TRBD1 matching over 12 bases. This CDR3 is 17 amino acids long. The germline V gene encodes CDR1 SGHVS and CDR2 FQNEAQ. V lost 5 bases and J lost 3; bases outside the gene matches: 8. The CDR3 DNA reads TGTGCCAGCAGCGCGGGACAGGGGGCGCGGATCAATCAGCCCCAGCATTTT. Translating gives CASSAGQGARINQPQHF.

The chain carries TRBV7-3 and TRBJ2-7, with 8 bases matching TRBD1. This CDR3 has 14 amino acids. V lost 5 bases and J lost 6; bases outside the gene matches: 9. Germline CDR1 reads SGHTA; CDR2 reads FQGTGA. CDR3: CASSLNPGTGEQYF. Here the CDR3 DNA reads TGTGCCAGCAGCCTAAACCCAGGGACAGGCGAGCAGTACTTC. Full variable domain (remainder filled in from reference TRBV7-3 and TRBJ2-7): GAGVSQTPSNKVTEKGKYVELRCDPISGHTALYWYRQSLGQGPEFLIYFQGTGAADDSGLPNDRFFAVRPEGSVSTLKIQRTERGDSAVYLCASSLNPGTGEQYFGPGTRLTVT.

This chain connects TRBV19 to TRBJ1-6; no definite D call. CDR1 and CDR2 from the germline V gene are LNHDA and SQIVND (reference sequence). The CDR3 is 13 residues long. V gave up 1 base and J gave up 13 bases, with 11 bases separating them. CDR3 nucleotides: TGTGCCAGTAGTATAGGTTGGGCCTCCCCCCTCCACTTT. This encodes CASSIGWASPLHF.

The chain couples TRBV4-1 to TRBJ1-1, with D perhaps matching TRBD1 (5 bases). V lost 0 bases to trimming and J lost 1 base, with 9 bases between them. The CDR3 has 15 amino acids. Germline V gene sequence: CDR1 MGHRA, CDR2 YSYEKL. CDR3 in DNA: TGCGCCAGCAGCCAAGAAGGAAGGGGGAACACTGAAGCTTTCTTT. Amino acid sequence: CASSQEGRGNTEAFF.

The V and J genes are TRBV10-2 and TRBJ2-1; a weak D match, TRBD2 (8 bases). With 0 bases removed from V and 6 bases from J, the gap between germline ends came to 15 bases. This CDR3 is 16 amino acids long. Germline CDR1 WSHSY, CDR2 SAAADI. Here the CDR3 DNA reads TGCGCCAGCAGTGAGTCCGGGAGGGGGCCCCTCAATGAGCAGTTCTTC. The encoded protein is CASSESGRGPLNEQFF.

The genes are TRBV27 and TRBJ1-4; a possible D gene is TRBD1 (5 bases). The CDR3 is 15 amino acids. The germline V gene has CDR1 MNHEY and CDR2 SMNVEV (reference sequence). Trimming shortened V by 5 bases and J by 3 bases, and 13 bases separated the two germline ends. The CDR3 loop reads CASSPGGGSNEKLFF. The CDR3 DNA reads TGTGCCAGCAGTCCCGGGGGGGGGTCTAATGAAAAACTGTTTTTT.

This clone was recorded once. The chain carries TRBV19 and TRBJ2-1; TRBD2 aligns across 8 bases. The CDR3 totals 15 residues. With V trimmed by 6 bases and J by 5 bases, 9 bases remained unmatched. In germline, CDR1 is LNHDA, CDR2 SQIVND (reference sequence). Here the CDR3 reads CASRAGTRPHNEQFF. The CDR3 DNA is TGTGCCAGTAGGGCCGGGACTAGGCCACACAATGAGCAGTTCTTC.

CDR3 in amino acids: CASSENGGQVAGEKLFF. The CDR3 coding sequence is TGTGCCAGCAGTGAAAACGGGGGGCAGGTGGCTGGGGAAAAACTGTTTTTT. V gene TRBV2 combines with J gene TRBJ1-4, with D maybe TRBD1 (6 bases). The germline V and J ends were trimmed by 2 bases and 8 bases, with 21 bases remaining between them. Germline assignment: CDR1 SNHLY and CDR2 FYNNEI. The CDR3 is made up of 17 amino acids.

This rearrangement joins TRBV12-3 or TRBV12-4 to TRBJ1-2; 7 bases align to TRBD1. The J segment lost 8 bases and the V segment lost 5 bases, leaving 8 bases of the junction unmatched. The CDR3 runs 13 residues. The CDR3: CASSDDRVRGYTF. The DNA of the CDR3 is TGTGCCAGCAGTGATGACAGGGTGCGAGGCTACACCTTC.

The rearrangement links TRBV27 to TRBJ2-7, with a weak D call TRBD1 (6 bases). Germline CDR1 MNHEY, CDR2 SMNVEV (reference sequence). The CDR3 spans 15 residues. Trimming pared 6 bases from V and 3 bases from J, leaving 18 bases between. CDR3 protein: CASSIRPDSHYEQYF. The CDR3 bases are TGTGCCAGCAGCATACGCCCGGACAGCCACTACGAGCAGTACTTC.

The chain carries TRBV7-2 and TRBJ1-2; 7 bases agree with TRBD1. The V segment lost 5 bases and the J segment 2 bases; nucleotides outside the gene matches: 5. The CDR3 is 14 residues long. Germline-derived CDR1 and CDR2 are SGHTA and FQGNSA. CDR3 in DNA: TGTGCCAGCAGCGCGGGACAGATAAACTATGGCTACACCTTC. It translates to CASSAGQINYGYTF.

The genes are TRBV10-3 and TRBJ1-3; TRBD1 is a possible D gene (6 bases). In germline, CDR1 is ENHRY, CDR2 SYGVKD. The CDR3 extends over 16 amino acids. With 2 bases removed from V and 6 bases from J, the gap between germline ends came to 17 bases. The CDR3 region is CAISEGATGYKNTIYF. The CDR3 DNA is TGTGCCATCAGTGAGGGGGCGACAGGTTACAAAAACACCATATATTTT.

In this sample, this clone turned up a few times. The chain combines TRBV7-8 with TRBJ1-2; weak D call: TRBD1 (5 bases). From germline, CDR1 is SGHVS and CDR2 FQNEAQ. Trimming cost V 3 bases and J 7 bases, with 15 bases left between them. The CDR3 is 14 amino acids. CDR3 protein: CASSFRGAGPGYTF. The DNA of the CDR3 is TGTGCCAGCAGCTTTAGGGGCGCGGGCCCTGGCTACACCTTC.

CDR3 DNA: TGTGCCAGCAGCTTCTTACTAGCGGGGGCCAACACCGGGGAGCTGTTTTTT. Translation: CASSFLLAGANTGELFF. This sequence joins TRBV7-8 and TRBJ2-2; 11 nucleotides line up with TRBD2. From germline, CDR1 is SGHVS and CDR2 FQNEAQ. The CDR3 sequence is 17 residues long. The ends lost 3 bases at V and 2 bases at J; junction bases unmatched: 5.

The chain joins TRBV7-6 to TRBJ1-5, with 9 nucleotides matching TRBD1. This CDR3 region has 15 residues. Germline V gene lookup returns CDR1 SGHVS and CDR2 FNYEAQ. V trimming: 2 bases; J trimming: 5 bases; junction bases outside the gene matches: 4. DNA of the CDR3: TGTGCCAGCAGCTTAACAGGGGGCCTCGATCAGCCCCAGCATTTT. Residues: CASSLTGGLDQPQHF. Variable domain in full (rest from reference TRBV7-6 and TRBJ1-5): GAGVSQSPRYKVTKRGQDVALRCDPISGHVSLYWYRQALGQGPEFLTYFNYEAQQDKSGLPNDRFSAERPEGSISTLTIQRTEQRDSAMYRCASSLTGGLDQPQHFGDGTRLSIL.

Here the CDR3 DNA reads TGTGCCAGCAGTCTCGGGTCTACACAGCCCCAGCATTTT. It encodes CASSLGSTQPQHF. The chain employs TRBV6-5 and TRBJ1-5; D is unresolved. CDR1 and CDR2 (germline): MNHEY, SVGAGI. With 5 bases removed from V and 7 bases from J, the gap between germline ends came to 12 bases. There are 13 residues in the CDR3.